This entry is about one TCR beta chain. Antigen unknown. This entry belongs to a study of cytomegalovirus exposure and HLA in healthy donors. Study results and limitations: In an earlier analysis, most TCR beta V segments were productive about 87% or about 30% of the time. CMV serostatus was the sole immune exposure information available. Researchers catalogued approximately 160 TCR beta chains as cytomegalovirus-associated.

With 60 Vbeta and 13 Jbeta primers, the PCR was carried out. Only in-frame clones appear in the TCRdb table, and some are missing; sequencing was by immunoSEQ multiplex PCR. This table holds more than 85,000 clones, just under 70% found once. The source material was PBMCs. The source is a woman aged 70-85 years in good health and CMV-seropositive.

The CDR3, as DNA: TGCGCCAGCATACAGGGTTCCGGATCGAACACTGAAGCTTTCTTT. Translation: CASIQGSGSNTEAFF. The chain has TRBV5-1 and TRBJ1-1; TRBD1 is a possible D gene (6 bases). CDR3 length: 15 residues. In germline, CDR1 is SGHRS, CDR2 YFSETQ. Trimming shortened V by 6 bases and J by 1 base, and 16 bases separated the two germline ends.